Shown below are 2 T cell receptor beta chains from a single sample sequenced in a study of molecular identifiers for immune sequencing clone quantification. One entry per CDR3 protein results from TCRdb running MiXCR on the PCR reads. The sample holds about 98,000 distinct CDR3 sequences; about a third are singletons and the top ten take approximately 10%. Sample: naive CD8+ T cells from blood, with Jurkat cell RNA spiked in. The subset denotes: FACS-sorted CD8+CD4-CCR7+CD45RA+ naive T cells. These receptors were obtained from a human donor in good health. Some libraries in this study had Jurkat cell RNA spiked in.

This clonotype was seen a handful of times. The DNA for the CDR3 is TGTGCCAGCAGTTACCCGACAGGGGGGACTGAAGCTTTCTTT. It yields the protein CASSYPTGGTEAFF. V usage is TRBV6-2 or TRBV6-3 and J usage is TRBJ1-1; 9 bases are a match to TRBD1. With 2 bases clipped from V and 5 bases from J, the junction kept 3 bases outside the gene matches. Germline CDR1 and CDR2: MNHEY and SVGEGT. This CDR3 is 14 amino acids long.

As for this clonotype: Sequence at one end of the junction differs from germline and may be a read error. This chain joins TRBV20-1 and TRBJ2-5; 9 bases agree with TRBD1. The CDR3 contains 15 residues. Germline-derived CDR1 and CDR2 are DFQATT and SNEGSKA (reference sequence). CDR3 loop: CSASRDRVTQETQSF. The CDR3 region has the DNA TGCAGTGCTAGCCGGGACAGGGTAACACAAGAGACCCAGTCCTTC.